The 5 T cell receptor beta chains reported below all come from one sample, sequenced in a study listed by TCRdb under 2016. Receptor amplification or capture employed RT-PCR. TCRdb records Illumina MiSeq as the sequencer. TCRdb ran its own pipeline on the public reads, namely fastp trimming at Q25 and MiXCR clone calling, and kept in-frame beta chains. Each CDR3 protein gets just one entry, which takes the most common genes and DNA from the rows behind it. The sample table lists about 680,000 distinct CDR3 sequences, approximately 15% of them with a count of one. 3.6% of the sample rests with the top ten. The sequencing input was memory CD4+ T cells from blood. The receptors shown here come from a female donor in good health, serving as a healthy control.

This clonotype showed up many times. The chain is built from TRBV25-1 and TRBJ1-2; D unresolved. The CDR3 spans 15 residues. In germline, CDR1 is MGHDK, CDR2 SYGVNS. V lost 6 bases and J lost 8, with 22 bases in between. Here the CDR3 reads CASSVIGLSGGGYTF. CDR3 DNA: TGTGCCAGCAGCGTAATCGGACTATCTGGAGGAGGCTACACCTTC.

Only a few counts were recorded for this clonotype. This chain connects TRBV20-1 to TRBJ2-1; 9 bases map to TRBD2. There are 18 residues in the CDR3. Unmatched junction bases numbered 13, after V lost 0 bases and J lost 4 bases. Germline CDR1 reads DFQATT; CDR2 reads SNEGSKA (reference sequence). DNA of the CDR3: TGCAGTGCTAGAGAATACGCCCCGCGGGGGGGCCGATACAATGAGCAGTTCTTC. It is translated as CSAREYAPRGGRYNEQFF.

In its sample, this clonotype was seen many times. The chain links TRBV5-1 to TRBJ2-7; D not certain. This CDR3 is 16 amino acids long. V dropped 4 bases and J dropped 3 bases, with 20 bases sitting between them. Germline V gene data show CDR1 as SGHRS and CDR2 as YFSETQ. The CDR3 DNA sequence: TGCGCCAGCAGCGGTACAGCCGGGCCAAAAATCTACGAGCAGTACTTC. It encodes CASSGTAGPKIYEQYF.

This clonotype was seen many times. DNA of the CDR3: TGCAGTGCTACCCGCTCGGGACAGGGCAACCAAGAGACCCAGTACTTC. It translates to CSATRSGQGNQETQYF. The chain couples TRBV20-1 to TRBJ2-5, with 9 bases fitting TRBD1. CDR1 and CDR2 (germline): DFQATT, SNEGSKA (reference sequence). With V trimmed by 4 bases and J by 0 bases, 9 bases remained unmatched. This CDR3 comprises 16 residues.

This clonotype was seen only a few times. The rearrangement links TRBV27 to TRBJ2-1; 8 bases fit TRBD2. Germline lookup yields CDR1 MNHEY and CDR2 SMNVEV (reference sequence). V shed 3 bases, J shed 3 bases, and the junction held 7 bases outside the gene matches. This CDR3 has 16 residues. For the CDR3, the DNA is TGTGCCAGCAGTTTCCTGTCCGGGACTAGCTACAATGAGCAGTTCTTC. It translates to CASSFLSGTSYNEQFF.